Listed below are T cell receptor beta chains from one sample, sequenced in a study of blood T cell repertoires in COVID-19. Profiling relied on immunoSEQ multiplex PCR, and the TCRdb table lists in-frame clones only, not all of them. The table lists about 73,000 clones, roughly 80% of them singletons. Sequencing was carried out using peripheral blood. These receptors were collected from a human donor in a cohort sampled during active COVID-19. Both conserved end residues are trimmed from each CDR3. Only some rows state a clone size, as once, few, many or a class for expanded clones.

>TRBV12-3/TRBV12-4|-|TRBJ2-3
ASSLPGGVSQY
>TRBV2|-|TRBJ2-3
AHRLGGYTDTQY
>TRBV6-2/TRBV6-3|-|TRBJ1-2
ASSYPGTGALVGYGYT
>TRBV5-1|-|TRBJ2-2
ASSQNRDRVTGELF
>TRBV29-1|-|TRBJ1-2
SVEDPVLVS
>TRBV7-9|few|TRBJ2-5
ASSFPTSGETQY
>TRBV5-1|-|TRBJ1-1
ASSSTGNTEAF
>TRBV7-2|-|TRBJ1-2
ASSLAEGYGYT
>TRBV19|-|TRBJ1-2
ASTPQGQVYYGYT
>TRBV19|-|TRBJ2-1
ASSIRVYNEQF
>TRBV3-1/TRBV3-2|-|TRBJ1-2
ASSQDLPGGNGYT
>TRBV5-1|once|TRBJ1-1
ASSLASAGGAEAF
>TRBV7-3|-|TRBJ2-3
ASSLHTGTATDTQY
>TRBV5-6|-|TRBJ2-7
ASSLIPGGSPHYEQY
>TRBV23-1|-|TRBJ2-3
ASSHSGQGTDTQY
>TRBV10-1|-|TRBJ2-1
ASSEGTGVRNEQF
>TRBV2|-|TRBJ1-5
ASSETEWYGQPQH
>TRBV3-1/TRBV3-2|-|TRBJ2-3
ASSPGRVAGTDTQY
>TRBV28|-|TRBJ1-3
ASSFRGQHSGNTIY
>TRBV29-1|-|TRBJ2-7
SVRPGLADSYEQY
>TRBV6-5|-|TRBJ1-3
ASSYGGSGNTIY
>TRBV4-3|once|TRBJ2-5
ASSLGGQETQY
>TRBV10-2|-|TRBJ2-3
ASSDYTDTQY
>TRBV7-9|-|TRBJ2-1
ASSPPGSGGLEQF
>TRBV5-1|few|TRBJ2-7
ASSARGGDYEQY
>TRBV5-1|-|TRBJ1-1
ASSLAAGMVPNTEAF
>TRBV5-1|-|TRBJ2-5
ASSLTSGGQETQY
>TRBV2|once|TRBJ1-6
ASTGTVNSPLH
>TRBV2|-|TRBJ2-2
ASSEEHTGELF
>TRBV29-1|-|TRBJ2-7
SVEAWGQGYSEQY
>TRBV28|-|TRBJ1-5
ASTYGTGDQPQH
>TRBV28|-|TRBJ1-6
ASSIQGTGVSPLH
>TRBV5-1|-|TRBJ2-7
ASSWAQRGGRGEQY
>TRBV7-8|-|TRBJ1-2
ASSLDNTGDPGYT
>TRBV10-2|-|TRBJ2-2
ASSTGVDTGELF
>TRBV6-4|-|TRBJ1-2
ASSDRGNGYT